This TCR beta chain appears in the sequencing data of a study of blood T cell repertoires in COVID-19 (dated by TCRdb to the early 2020s). Study-level background: Samples from collaborators originated in the United States, Italy and Spain and spanned both the acute and convalescent phases of COVID-19. The samples were drawn from two sources: the first 160 participants of the ongoing ImmuneRACE study, and 1,254 subjects contributed by 6 global collaborators. A freely available public database, intended as a resource for researchers studying the immune response to SARS-CoV-2, is where the repertoires were released. Where HLA class I and class II types were available, the types were taken from metadata supplied by the sample provider, not from assay-based typing. The material from the prospective study consisted of cDNA or gDNA derived from T cells, B-cell-depleted T cells, or PBMCs. The sample metadata nearly always contained a de-identified subject ID, COVID-19 status, age in years and sex. Subjects who had been exposed to COVID-19, were actively infected with it, or had recovered from it provided the deeply sampled blood TCRbeta repertoires that made up the dataset.

Here is what the overall study found, with its caveats: Clinical and demographic metadata were provided uncurated, with the amount varying by source and participant.

Collaborating institutions collected whole blood in K2EDTA tubes following their own protocols. For TCRbeta analysis, collaborators shipped samples as frozen whole blood, isolated PBMCs, or DNA extracted from either of those sample types. As regards this clone: Its recognized antigen is unknown. The record has no base qualities; no much larger clone is one base away.

TCRbeta CDR3 regions were amplified from genomic DNA using the immunoSEQ Assay, a bias-controlled multiplex PCR. Per the source publication's procedure: Within the assay, amplification of reference gene primers was used to estimate how many nucleated cells each sample contained. To quantify the absolute abundance of each unique TCRbeta CDR3 rearrangement, sequence reads were collapsed and filtered. Productive Simpson clonality was computed per sample as the square root of Simpson's diversity index over productive rearrangements. The source is immuneACCESS, and TCRdb retained only in-frame sequences with V and J called. Part of the clones is not carried over; for the studies checked, unresolved V genes explain less than half of this, and the remainder is unexplained. The V and J calls and clone size are taken from that table; D and trimming were inferred from the DNA. The sample yields a few hundred thousand clones; around 80% were counted once. Approximately 7.2% of the sample goes to the ten largest clones.

Sequenced: peripheral blood. The TCR comes from a woman between 65 and 79 years old with acute or convalescent COVID-19.

The CDR3 sequence is CATRGTADNSPLHF. The nucleotides are TGTGCCACCAGGGGGACAGCTGATAATTCACCCCTCCACTTT. Recombination linked TRBV24-1 to TRBJ1-6; TRBD1 aligns with 7 central bases. CDR3 length: 14 amino acids, cysteine to phenylalanine. Of all the DNA, just the CDR3 is kept, 42 bases in frame from base 1. Trimming removed 7 bases from V and 5 bases from J; the gene matches leave 4 bases unexplained. CDR1 and CDR2 are drawn from the germline V gene: KGHDR, SFDVKD.